Listed here are 30 T cell receptor beta chains from one sample, sequenced in a study of T-cell memory formation after mild COVID-19. One entry per CDR3 protein, called by TCRdb with MiXCR from the 5' RACE reads. The data contain about 270,000 distinct CDR3 sequences, around 15% of them singletons. Sequencing was carried out using PBMCs or a T cell subset sorted from them (not recorded which). These receptors came from a man younger than 35 who had mild COVID-19 (a few samples of this study predate the infection). Cell type and time point are not known.

This clonotype was recorded a few times. J is TRBJ2-5 and V is TRBV20-1; 9 bases are shared with TRBD2. The J segment lost 1 base and the V segment lost 0 bases, leaving 3 bases of the junction unmatched. Looked up from germline, CDR1 is DFQATT and CDR2 is SNEGSKA (reference sequence). The CDR3 contains 15 residues. CDR3 sequence reads: CSARDATSGQETQYF. The CDR3 region has the DNA TGCAGTGCTAGAGACGCGACTAGCGGCCAAGAGACCCAGTACTTC.

This clonotype came up once. The chain recombines TRBV6-5 with TRBJ2-1, with D possibly being TRBD1 (7 bases). Germline lookup yields CDR1 MNHEY and CDR2 SVGAGI. Trimming removed 10 bases from V and 15 bases from J, with 19 bases in between. The CDR3 is made up of 11 amino acids. DNA for the CDR3: TGTGCCACCGAGGAGGGGGCGGCACGGTTCTTC. Its translation: CATEEGAARFF.

This sequence joins TRBV11-2 and TRBJ2-5, with TRBD2 matching over 14 bases. CDR1 is SGHAT and CDR2 is FQNNGV in the germline V gene. This CDR3 has 17 residues. Germline trimming cut 5 bases from V and 1 base from J; bases unmatched to any gene: 6. The chain's CDR3 is CASSPGTSGGSQETQYF. Written as DNA, the CDR3 is TGTGCCAGCAGCCCCGGGACTAGCGGGGGCTCCCAAGAGACCCAGTACTTC.

This clonotype was detected ten times or more. V gene TRBV6-5 combines with J gene TRBJ2-1; 9 nucleotides align to TRBD2. This CDR3 contains 19 residues. V lost 3 bases to trimming and J lost 3 bases; unmatched junction nucleotides: 15. The germline V gene has CDR1 MNHEY and CDR2 SVGAGI. The CDR3 protein is CASSYSLRAGGLYYNEQFF. CDR3 bases: TGTGCCAGCAGTTATTCCCTGCGAGCGGGGGGACTTTACTACAATGAGCAGTTCTTC.

This sequence joins TRBV10-2 and TRBJ2-3; D unresolved. Germline assignment: CDR1 WSHSY and CDR2 SAAADI. The CDR3 is 12 amino acids. The ends were cut back, 6 bases at V and 4 bases at J, with 8 bases in the middle. The CDR3 loop reads CASRGRADTQYF. For the CDR3, the DNA is TGCGCCAGCAGGGGTAGGGCAGATACGCAGTATTTT.

The V call is TRBV15, the J call TRBJ2-4; no clear D gene. V was cut by 11 bases and J by 8 bases, with 16 bases left in between. From germline, CDR1 is LNHNV and CDR2 YYDKDF (reference sequence). This CDR3 has 12 residues. The DNA for the CDR3 is TGTGCCGCCGGGCAGGACCTTGACATTCAGTACTTC. This codes for CAAGQDLDIQYF.

The rearrangement joins TRBV4-1 to TRBJ1-2; possible D gene TRBD1, 5 bases. V lost 8 bases to trimming and J lost 0 bases, with 19 bases between them. Germline V CDR1 and CDR2: MGHRA, YSYEKL. CDR3 length equals 16 residues. CDR3 residues: CASGPPGRAPNYGYTF. In nucleotides, the CDR3 is TGCGCCAGCGGCCCCCCAGGCAGGGCGCCTAACTATGGCTACACCTTC.

There are a few counts of this clonotype. The chain has TRBV20-1 and TRBJ2-1, with D unclear. In germline, CDR1 is DFQATT, CDR2 SNEGSKA (reference sequence). Trimming left V 0 bases short and J 7 bases short, with 1 base between. There are 10 residues in the CDR3. The CDR3 coding sequence is TGCAGTGCTAGAGATAATGAGCAGTTCTTC. Encoded protein: CSARDNEQFF.

This clonotype has just a few counts. The J gene is TRBJ2-2, the V gene TRBV5-1, with TRBD1 matching 7 bases. CDR1 and CDR2 from the germline V gene are SGHRS and YFSETQ. Trimming removed 4 bases from V and 0 bases from J; junction bases left unmatched: 6. The CDR3 extends over 16 amino acids. DNA of the CDR3: TGCGCCAGCAGCGAGGGACAGACCGCGAACACCGGGGAGCTGTTTTTT. This sequence encodes CASSEGQTANTGELFF. Together with reference TRBV5-1 and TRBJ2-2, the CDR3 gives the full variable domain: KAGVTQTPRYLIKTRGQQVTLSCSPISGHRSVSWYQQTPGQGLQFLFEYFSETQRNKGNFPGRFSGRQFSNSRSEMNVSTLELGDSALYLCASSEGQTANTGELFFGEGSRLTVL.

This clonotype was recorded at least ten times. This chain uses TRBV6-2 or TRBV6-3 with TRBJ1-6, with 7 nucleotides matching TRBD1. Trimming took 4 bases from V and 15 from J; bases not matched to a gene: 12. The germline V gene has CDR1 MNHEY and CDR2 SVGEGT. The CDR3 runs 14 residues. The CDR3 loop is CASSSESWDRSLHF. The DNA for the CDR3 is TGTGCCAGCAGTTCCGAGTCCTGGGACAGAAGCCTCCACTTT.

In its sample, this clonotype was seen many times. The chain joins TRBV12-3 or TRBV12-4 to TRBJ1-1; D unclear. The CDR3 has 8 residues. With 8 bases removed from V and 11 bases from J, the gap between germline ends came to 6 bases. CDR3 sequence reads: CASGLAFF. The CDR3 bases are TGTGCCAGCGGGCTCGCTTTCTTT.

This clonotype was detected a few times. This chain links TRBV12-3 or TRBV12-4 with TRBJ1-1; D not certain. Between the trimmed V and J ends, which lost 3 bases and 3 bases, there was a span of 8 bases. CDR3 size: 13 residues. The DNA of the CDR3 is TGTGCCAGCAGTTTGGAGCCGGACACTGAAGCTTTCTTT. This encodes CASSLEPDTEAFF.

There are a few counts of this clonotype. V usage is TRBV4-3 and J usage is TRBJ1-1, with unresolved D. Germline CDR1 LGHNA, CDR2 YSLEER. The CDR3 covers 14 residues. The V end lost 0 bases, the J end lost 3 bases, and 8 bases lay between the germline ends. In nucleotides, the CDR3 is TGCGCCAGCAGCCAAGATCTCGTGGACACTGAAGCTTTCTTT. Amino acid sequence: CASSQDLVDTEAFF.

This clonotype was seen only a few times. J is TRBJ2-5 and V is TRBV5-1, with 8 bases lining up with TRBD1. The J segment lost 0 bases and the V segment lost 4 bases, leaving 8 bases of the junction unmatched. The CDR3 has 16 amino acids. Germline CDR1 reads SGHRS; CDR2 reads YFSETQ. The CDR3 spells CASSRGQGPYQETQYF. CDR3 DNA sequence: TGCGCCAGCAGCCGCGGACAGGGCCCGTACCAAGAGACCCAGTACTTC.

This sequence joins TRBV5-1 and TRBJ2-1, with TRBD1 identical over 9 bases. CDR1 is SGHRS, CDR2 YFSETQ, per germline. The junction had 6 bases not matched to a gene; V was cut back by 0 bases and J by 8 bases. The CDR3 is 15 residues long. DNA of the CDR3: TGCGCCAGCAGCTTGGGGGACAGGGTGAGGGATGAGCAGTTCTTC. Amino acid sequence: CASSLGDRVRDEQFF. Full variable domain (missing parts from reference TRBV5-1 and TRBJ2-1): KAGVTQTPRYLIKTRGQQVTLSCSPISGHRSVSWYQQTPGQGLQFLFEYFSETQRNKGNFPGRFSGRQFSNSRSEMNVSTLELGDSALYLCASSLGDRVRDEQFFGPGTRLTVL.

The rearrangement links TRBV6-2 or TRBV6-3 to TRBJ2-3; 8 nucleotides align to TRBD2. The CDR3 consists of 13 residues. V was clipped by 6 bases and J by 9 bases; unmatched bases: 8. Germline lookup yields CDR1 MNHEY and CDR2 SVGEGT. The CDR3 sequence: CASSPPGLVTQYF. The CDR3 DNA reads TGTGCCAGCAGCCCACCGGGACTAGTGACGCAGTATTTT.

At least ten counts were recorded for this clonotype. CDR3: CAIRAGGRSEQFF. CDR3 bases: TGTGCCATCAGAGCGGGGGGGCGAAGTGAGCAGTTCTTC. The chain carries TRBV10-3 and TRBJ2-1; TRBD2 aligns across 10 bases. The CDR3 length is 13 residues. Trimming took 6 bases from V and 9 from J; bases not matched to a gene: 5. Germline V CDR1 and CDR2: ENHRY, SYGVKD.

This chain joins TRBV7-2 and TRBJ2-5; D is undetermined. V gave up 0 bases and J gave up 6 bases, with 11 bases separating them. The CDR3 runs to 14 residues. Per germline, CDR1 SGHTA and CDR2 FQGNSA. The CDR3 DNA is TGTGCCAGCAGCTTAGCAGTGGGCACGAAGACCCAGTACTTC. It yields the protein CASSLAVGTKTQYF.

This clonotype was seen a few times. V usage is TRBV28 and J usage is TRBJ1-2, with unresolved D. Trimming removed 5 bases from V and 5 bases from J, with 18 bases in between. The germline gives CDR1 MDHEN, CDR2 SYDVKM. The CDR3 loop spans 15 amino acids. CDR3 DNA sequence: TGTGCCAGCAGTCCACCGGGGTCCTTACAATATGGCTACACCTTC. The encoded protein is CASSPPGSLQYGYTF.

The V call is TRBV12-3 or TRBV12-4, the J call TRBJ1-2; a possible D gene is TRBD1 (5 bases). Trimming removed 11 bases from V and 3 bases from J, with 13 bases in between. This CDR3 has 12 residues. The CDR3 loop is CAVRGGDYGYTF. The CDR3 DNA sequence: TGTGCCGTCCGGGGGGGTGACTATGGCTACACCTTC.

J is TRBJ2-5 and V is TRBV6-6; 7 nucleotides line up with TRBD1. The CDR3 has 15 residues. Looked up from germline, CDR1 is MNHNY and CDR2 is SVGAGI (reference sequence). The V and J ends lost 5 bases and 3 bases, in that order; junction bases with no gene match: 9. Here the CDR3 reads CASSPLDRVEETQYF. CDR3 DNA sequence: TGTGCCAGCAGTCCCCTCGACAGGGTTGAAGAGACCCAGTACTTC.

Here the CDR3 DNA reads TGCGCCAGCGAGAGCTGGACTAGCGGGGGAACAGATACGCAGTATTTT. Translated, it gives CASESWTSGGTDTQYF. The rearrangement uses TRBV5-1 and TRBJ2-3; 13 bases agree with TRBD2. With 7 bases clipped from V and 3 bases from J, the junction kept 8 bases outside the gene matches. CDR3 length equals 16 residues. Germline CDR1 reads SGHRS; CDR2 reads YFSETQ.

The chain is built from TRBV25-1 and TRBJ2-3; D may correspond to TRBD1 or TRBD2 (5 bases each). CDR3 length equals 12 residues. Per germline, CDR1 MGHDK and CDR2 SYGVNS. V lost 4 bases and J lost 7, with 9 bases in between. The CDR3, as DNA: TGTGCCAGCAGTGGATGGGACCATACGCAGTATTTT. Its translation: CASSGWDHTQYF.

This clonotype was found a few times. V and J are TRBV4-1 and TRBJ1-3; D not resolved. V was pared by 7 bases and J by 0 bases, with 13 bases between. The CDR3 extends over 15 amino acids. The germline CDR1 and CDR2 sequences are MGHRA and YSYEKL. CDR3 residues: CASTLEEYSGNTIYF. The CDR3 DNA reads TGCGCCAGCACACTAGAGGAATACTCTGGAAACACCATATATTTT.

This clonotype came up many times. The CDR3 loop is CASSLGNGEETQYF. The CDR3 coding sequence is TGCGCCAGCAGCTTGGGGAATGGAGAAGAGACCCAGTACTTC. The chain recombines TRBV5-1 with TRBJ2-5; D remains ambiguous. CDR1 is SGHRS and CDR2 is YFSETQ in the germline V gene. The CDR3 runs 14 residues. V was pared by 0 bases and J by 3 bases, with 9 bases between.

This clonotype showed up just a few times. The CDR3 loop reads CASRKEESTQYF. The CDR3 coding sequence is TGTGCCAGCAGAAAAGAGGAAAGTACGCAGTATTTT. V usage is TRBV28 and J usage is TRBJ2-3; the D is unclear. V was trimmed by 6 bases and J by 8 bases, leaving 12 bases between them. The CDR3 has 12 amino acids. Germline values: CDR1 MDHEN, CDR2 SYDVKM.

The gene calls are TRBV24-1 and TRBJ2-3; no reliable D call. CDR3 length equals 12 residues. V lost 9 bases, J lost 0 bases, and 6 bases lay in between. Per germline, CDR1 KGHDR and CDR2 SFDVKD. CDR3 in DNA: TGTGCCACCGGCGGTAGCACAGATACGCAGTATTTT. It codes for CATGGSTDTQYF.

This clonotype was recorded at least ten times. The genes are TRBV4-1 and TRBJ1-6, with 8 bases identical to TRBD1. From germline, CDR1 is MGHRA and CDR2 YSYEKL. The CDR3 length is 20 residues. The trim removed 0 bases at V and 8 bases at J, leaving 18 bases unmatched. CDR3 sequence (DNA): TGCGCCAGCAGCCAAGAACCTACATTAGGACAGGGAAGTGTATATTCACCCCTCCACTTT. Its protein is CASSQEPTLGQGSVYSPLHF.

The chain couples TRBV28 to TRBJ2-2; D possibly corresponds to TRBD1 (6 bases). The germline V gene has CDR1 MDHEN and CDR2 SYDVKM. Trimming took off 6 bases at V and 2 bases at J, with 16 bases between the two ends. The CDR3 extends over 16 amino acids. The CDR3 sequence: CASSPEQGFNTGELFF. In nucleotides, the CDR3 is TGTGCCAGCAGCCCCGAACAGGGTTTTAACACCGGGGAGCTGTTTTTT.

This chain links TRBV20-1 with TRBJ2-7; tentatively, D is TRBD1 (5 bases). The V gene lost 5 bases and the J gene lost 6 bases, with 14 bases spanning the gap. In germline, CDR1 is DFQATT, CDR2 SNEGSKA (reference sequence). This CDR3 contains 12 residues. The CDR3 bases are TGCAGTGCTGAACGACAGTACGGCGAGCAGTACTTC. Translation: CSAERQYGEQYF.